This T cell receptor beta chain was sequenced during a study of siplizumab effects on memory and regulatory T cells. Study in general: Paired mixed lymphocyte reactions used siplizumab at roughly 1 ug/mL or no drug.

Researchers maintained the mixed lymphocyte reaction cells in coculture at 37°C for over 5 days. CFSE-stained responder and Violet Dye-stained stimulator PBMCs were mixed 1:1. There are 15 residues in the CDR3. Germline lookup yields CDR1 KGHSH and CDR2 LQKENI. Trimming stripped 1 base from V and 2 bases from J, with 11 bases between. This clone was counted only a few times. Its specificity is not known. The table came from immunoSEQ multiplex PCR; TCRdb's copy has only in-frame clones and leaves some out. The sample includes 15,000 to 20,000 clones, about 45% of them seen just once. This chain joins TRBV18 and TRBJ1-2; D unclear. The clonotype was recovered from a human donor in good health; the cells came from an allogeneic mixed lymphocyte reaction. Some clones in this sample may be carry-over from other donors' samples. Sequencing was carried out using CFSE-low (dividing) CD4+ T cells sorted from an allogeneic mixed lymphocyte reaction. Written as DNA, the CDR3 is TGTGCCAGCTCACCACTCGGGGAAGGGAACTATGGCTACACCTTC. Translated, it gives CASSPLGEGNYGYTF.